This T cell receptor beta chain was documented in a study of shared T cell receptors in the human thymus. Trimming took 10 bases from V and 11 from J; bases not matched to a gene: 8. Germline CDR1 reads MDHEN; CDR2 reads SYDVKM. CDR3 length equals 11 residues. In this sample, this clone turned up a few times. Method: immunoSEQ multiplex PCR; TCRdb's copy keeps in-frame clones and lacks some. The sample contains roughly 660,000 clones, around 89% of which appear only once. These data also formed part of another study, on human thymus T cells. That source adds: Corrective heart surgery yielded the resections from which the thymus tissue came. Both thymic and peripheral blood repertoires showed apparently biased V and J usage.

The receptor was isolated from a boy under two years old with a congenital heart defect. The sequenced material came from thymocytes. This chain joins TRBV28 and TRBJ2-4; 7 bases match TRBD2. The CDR3, as DNA: TGTGCCAACACGGGAGGCCCCGTTCAGTACTTC. Amino acids: CANTGGPVQYF. Full variable domain (rest looked up from reference TRBV28 and TRBJ2-4): DVKVTQSSRYLVKRTGEKVFLECVQDMDHENMFWYRQDPGLGLRLIYFSYDVKMKEKGDIPEGYSVSREKKERFSLILESASTNQTSMYLCANTGGPVQYFGAGTRLSVL.